Each of the 18 T cell receptor beta chains below was sequenced from the same sample in a study of cytomegalovirus exposure and HLA in healthy donors. PCR was performed using 60 Vbeta and 13 Jbeta primers. TCRdb's copy holds only in-frame clones and misses some; the assay was immunoSEQ multiplex PCR. The sample lists approximately 160,000 clones, approximately 77% occurring once. Sequencing used PBMCs. The receptors here all came from a male donor in good health and CMV-seropositive.

This clone is a singleton in its sample. This chain joins TRBV19 and TRBJ2-4; 7 bases fit TRBD2. V lost 6 bases and J lost 8; bases outside the gene matches: 7. The germline V gene has CDR1 LNHDA and CDR2 SQIVND (reference sequence). The CDR3 is 13 amino acids. CDR3 bases: TGTGCCAGTAGCCCCCAGGCGGGGGACATTCAGTACTTC. This sequence encodes CASSPQAGDIQYF.

This chain uses TRBV18 with TRBJ2-7; D is undetermined. V gave up 5 bases and J gave up 2 bases, with 7 bases separating them. This CDR3 has 12 amino acids. Germline-derived CDR1 and CDR2 are KGHSH and LQKENI. The CDR3 DNA follows: TGTGCCAGCTCATCCGAGCCCTACGAGCAGTACTTC. It translates to CASSSEPYEQYF.

This rearrangement joins TRBV2 to TRBJ2-5; 9 nucleotides agree with TRBD1. Unmatched junction bases numbered 12, after V lost 4 bases and J lost 0 bases. This CDR3 has 18 amino acids. The germline V gene encodes CDR1 SNHLY and CDR2 FYNNEI. CDR3 sequence reads: CASSVRTGDSRYQETQYF. DNA for the CDR3: TGTGCCAGCAGTGTGAGGACAGGGGACTCCAGGTACCAAGAGACCCAGTACTTC.

This clone has only one observation. The rearrangement uses TRBV6-5 and TRBJ1-2, with TRBD1 matching over 8 bases. Germline V gives CDR1 MNHEY, CDR2 SVGAGI. V shed 7 bases and J 4 bases; nucleotides not matched to a gene: 8. The CDR3 is 14 amino acids. The CDR3 DNA is TGTGCCAGCACTTCAGGGGGCTGGAGCTATGGCTACACCTTC. Its translation is CASTSGGWSYGYTF.

The gene calls are TRBV6-6 and TRBJ1-5, with D hard to call. V was shortened by 2 bases and J by 1 base, with 9 bases between the two germline ends. Germline-derived CDR1 and CDR2 are MNHNY and SVGAGI (reference sequence). The CDR3 is 15 residues long. This CDR3 is CASSYGPPSNQPQHF. For the CDR3, the DNA is TGTGCCAGCAGTTACGGCCCTCCGAGCAATCAGCCCCAGCATTTT.

The J gene is TRBJ2-3, the V gene TRBV13; 10 bases fit TRBD2. From germline, CDR1 is PRHDT and CDR2 FYEKMQ (reference sequence). This CDR3 is 14 amino acids long. With 3 bases clipped from V and 6 bases from J, the junction kept 3 bases outside the gene matches. CDR3 sequence: CASSFSGGRDTQYF. In DNA, the CDR3 is TGTGCCAGCAGCTTTAGCGGGGGGCGGGATACGCAGTATTTT.

V is TRBV4-1 and J is TRBJ2-5; D possibly corresponds to TRBD2 (5 bases). The J call may be faulty, since TRBJ2-7 better matches the DNA end. The CDR3 loop spans 18 amino acids. Germline lookup yields CDR1 MGHRA and CDR2 YSYEKL. Written as DNA, the CDR3 is TGCGCCAGCAGCCAAAGACCGACCTCCTACCGGGGTTCGAACGAGCAGTACTTC. Translation gives CASSQRPTSYRGSNEQYF.

This chain links TRBV19 with TRBJ2-7; D is unresolved. The CDR3 sequence is 13 residues long. Trimming removed 3 bases at V and 4 bases at J, with 10 bases between. In germline, CDR1 is LNHDA, CDR2 SQIVND (reference sequence). CDR3 residues: CASSMRPAYEQYF. CDR3 nucleotides: TGTGCCAGTAGTATGCGGCCAGCATACGAGCAGTACTTC.

The chain is built from TRBV25-1 and TRBJ2-2, with a tentative D call TRBD1 (6 bases). The length of the CDR3 is 17 residues. V was pared by 5 bases and J by 0 bases, with 16 bases between. Germline V gene lookup returns CDR1 MGHDK and CDR2 SYGVNS. CDR3 DNA sequence: TGTGCCAGCAGTTCCCTCGATGGGGGCGCGAACACCGGGGAGCTGTTTTTT. Translating gives CASSSLDGGANTGELFF.

J is TRBJ1-6 and V is TRBV6-5, with 7 nucleotides matching TRBD1. V shed 6 bases, J shed 11 bases, and the junction held 7 bases outside the gene matches. The CDR3 spans 13 residues. The germline V gene encodes CDR1 MNHEY and CDR2 SVGAGI. The CDR3 loop reads CASRRRQGTPLHF. The CDR3 DNA sequence: TGTGCCAGCAGACGTCGACAGGGCACACCCCTCCACTTT.

The rearrangement joins TRBV7-2 to TRBJ2-1; possibly TRBD1 for D (6 bases). Germline CDR1 and CDR2: SGHTA and FQGNSA. CDR3 length equals 12 residues. The germline V and J ends were trimmed by 6 bases and 8 bases, with 11 bases remaining between them. In nucleotides, the CDR3 is TGTGCCAGCAGGGGGCCAGGGGATGAGCAGTTCTTC. It codes for CASRGPGDEQFF.

The chain employs TRBV10-1 and TRBJ1-1; TRBD1 is a possible D gene (6 bases). V was cut by 0 bases and J by 7 bases, with 18 bases left in between. Germline CDR1 is WNHNN and CDR2 is SYGVQD (reference sequence). The CDR3 is 16 amino acids. In DNA form, the CDR3 reads TGCGCCAGCAGTGAGTCGCTGGGGGCCCCCCGCGGTGAAGCTTTCTTT. Translated: CASSESLGAPRGEAFF.

The chain combines TRBV4-2 with TRBJ1-1; D remains ambiguous. The CDR3 contains 15 residues. CDR1 and CDR2 from the germline V gene are LGHNA and YNFKEQ. Trimming cost V 1 base and J 1 base, with 10 bases left between them. CDR3 region: CASSQAPHGNTEAFF. The CDR3 bases are TGTGCCAGCAGCCAAGCCCCACATGGGAACACTGAAGCTTTCTTT.

J is TRBJ2-7 and V is TRBV9, with TRBD1 matching 7 bases. This CDR3 has 14 residues. V gave up 4 bases and J gave up 3 bases; unmatched junction bases: 7. In germline, CDR1 is SGDLS, CDR2 YYNGEE. DNA for the CDR3: TGTGCCAGCAGCCCTGTGGGACAGCTCTACGAGCAGTACTTC. The encoded protein is CASSPVGQLYEQYF.

The chain recombines TRBV9 with TRBJ1-2, with D possibly matching TRBD1 (5 bases). This CDR3 contains 15 residues. Germline loops: CDR1 SGDLS, CDR2 YYNGEE. The V and J ends lost 0 bases and 8 bases respectively, with 17 bases between them. This chain's CDR3 is CASSVGLGVSMGYTF. In nucleotides, the CDR3 is TGTGCCAGCAGCGTAGGCTTAGGGGTCTCGATGGGCTACACCTTC.

The rearrangement uses TRBV27 and TRBJ2-1, with 9 bases aligning to TRBD2. The CDR3 is made up of 16 amino acids. V lost 4 bases to trimming and J lost 7 bases; unmatched junction nucleotides: 11. Germline assignment: CDR1 MNHEY and CDR2 SMNVEV (reference sequence). The CDR3 reads CASSSHPSGGYNEQFF. CDR3 sequence (DNA): TGTGCCAGCAGTTCCCACCCGAGCGGGGGGTATAATGAGCAGTTCTTC.

The chain uses TRBV12-5 and TRBJ2-5, with a weak D call TRBD1 (6 bases). V shed 4 bases and J shed 2 bases, with 11 bases lying between them. This CDR3 region has 14 residues. CDR1 is LGHNT and CDR2 is FRNRAP in the germline V gene. CDR3 in DNA: TGTGCTAGTGGTTCGGGACACTTACAAGAGACCCAGTACTTC. Translated, it gives CASGSGHLQETQYF.

V and J are TRBV29-1 and TRBJ2-5, with 8 bases aligning to TRBD1. This CDR3 spans 14 amino acids. J lost 7 bases, V lost 3 bases, and 10 bases had no gene match. The germline gives CDR1 SQVTM, CDR2 ANQGSEA. Here the CDR3 reads CSVEGGQGAGTQYF. The CDR3 DNA reads TGCAGCGTTGAGGGCGGTCAGGGGGCTGGGACCCAGTACTTC. Complete variable domain (other parts from reference TRBV29-1 and TRBJ2-5): SAVISQKPSRDICQRGTSLTIQCQVDSQVTMMFWYRQQPGQSLTLIATANQGSEATYESGFVIDKFPISRPNLTFSTLTVSNMSPEDSSIYLCSVEGGQGAGTQYFGPGTRLLVL.